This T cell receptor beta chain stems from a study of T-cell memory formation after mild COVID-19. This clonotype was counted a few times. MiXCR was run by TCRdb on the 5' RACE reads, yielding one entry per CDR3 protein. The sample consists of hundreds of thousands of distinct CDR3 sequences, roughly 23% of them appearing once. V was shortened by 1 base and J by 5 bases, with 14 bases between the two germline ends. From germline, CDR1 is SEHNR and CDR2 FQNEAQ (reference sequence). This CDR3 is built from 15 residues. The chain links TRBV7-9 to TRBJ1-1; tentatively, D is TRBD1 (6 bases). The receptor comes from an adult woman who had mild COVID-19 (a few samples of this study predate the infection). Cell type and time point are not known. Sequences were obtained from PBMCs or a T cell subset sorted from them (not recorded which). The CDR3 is CASSLGIDRRTEAFF. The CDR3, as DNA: TGTGCCAGCAGCTTAGGGATAGACAGGCGTACTGAAGCTTTCTTT.